This TCR beta chain is from a study of blood T cells in healthy people across ages. Study-level results: Per million T cells, TCR beta diversity dropped roughly linearly as age increased.

A second PCR, run for roughly 7 to 12 cycles, used a sample-barcoded 5' primer plus a J-beta primer mix. TCRdb called the 5' RACE reads again in MiXCR, with one record for every CDR3 protein. In the table there are some 1.8 million distinct CDR3 sequences, roughly two fifths of which are singletons. J gave up 10 bases and V 4 bases, and 11 bases lay outside the gene matches. This CDR3 is built from 14 residues. The V gene's germline CDR1 is SGHRS and CDR2 YFSETQ. This clonotype showed up many times. Its antigen remains unidentified. This chain uses TRBV5-1 with TRBJ2-4, with TRBD1 identical over 7 bases. The TCR originated in a human donor in good health. The sample was blood. CDR3 sequence reads: CASSPPDRSTIQYF. CDR3 sequence (DNA): TGCGCCAGCAGCCCACCGGACAGGTCAACTATTCAGTACTTC.